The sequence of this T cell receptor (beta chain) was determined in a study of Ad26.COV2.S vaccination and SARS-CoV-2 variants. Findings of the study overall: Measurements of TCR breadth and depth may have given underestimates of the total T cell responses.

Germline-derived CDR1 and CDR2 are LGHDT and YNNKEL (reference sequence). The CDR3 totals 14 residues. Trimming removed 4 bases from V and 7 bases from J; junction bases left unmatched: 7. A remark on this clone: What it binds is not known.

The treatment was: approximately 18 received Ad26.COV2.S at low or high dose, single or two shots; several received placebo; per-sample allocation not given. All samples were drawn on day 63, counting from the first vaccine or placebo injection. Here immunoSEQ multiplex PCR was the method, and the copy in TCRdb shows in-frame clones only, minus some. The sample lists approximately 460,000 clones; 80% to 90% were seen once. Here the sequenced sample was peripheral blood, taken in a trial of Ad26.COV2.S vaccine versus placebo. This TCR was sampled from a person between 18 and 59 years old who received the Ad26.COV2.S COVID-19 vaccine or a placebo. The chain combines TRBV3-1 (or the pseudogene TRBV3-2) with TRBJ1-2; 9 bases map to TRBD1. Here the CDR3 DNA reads TGTGCCAGCAGCCCCCGGGACAGGGATAGTGGCTACACCTTC. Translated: CASSPRDRDSGYTF.